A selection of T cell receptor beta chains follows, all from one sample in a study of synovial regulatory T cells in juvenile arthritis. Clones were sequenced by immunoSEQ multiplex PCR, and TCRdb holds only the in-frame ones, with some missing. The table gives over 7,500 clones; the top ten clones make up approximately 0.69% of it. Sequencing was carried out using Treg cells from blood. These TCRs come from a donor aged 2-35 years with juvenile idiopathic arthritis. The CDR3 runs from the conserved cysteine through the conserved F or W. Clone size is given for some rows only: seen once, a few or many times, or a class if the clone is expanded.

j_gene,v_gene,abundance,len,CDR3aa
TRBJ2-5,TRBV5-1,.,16,CASSLGIGTGQETQYF
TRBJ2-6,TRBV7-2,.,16,CASSLVRRSGANVLTF
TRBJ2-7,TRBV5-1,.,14,CASSPRTGSYEQYF
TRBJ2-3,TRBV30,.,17,CAWITKGAGRGTDTQYF
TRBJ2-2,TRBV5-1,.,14,CASSVRSNTGELFF
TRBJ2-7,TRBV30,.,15,CAWSVLSGMRGEQYF
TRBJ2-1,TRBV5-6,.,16,CASSSLAGGSYNEQFF
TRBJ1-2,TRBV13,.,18,CASSPGRRRQGPFYGYTF
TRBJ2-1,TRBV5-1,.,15,CASGLAGEAYNEQFF
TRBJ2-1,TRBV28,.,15,CASSLLGLPNNEQFF
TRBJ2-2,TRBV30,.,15,CAWSRGLANTGELFF
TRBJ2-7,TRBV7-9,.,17,CASSFITGTGGFYEQYF
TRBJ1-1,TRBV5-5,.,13,CASAQQGSTEAFF
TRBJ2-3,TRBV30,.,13,CASTGPSTDTQYF
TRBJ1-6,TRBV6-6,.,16,CASSLNMWGADSPLHF
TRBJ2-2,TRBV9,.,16,CASSVAAGGRNGELFF
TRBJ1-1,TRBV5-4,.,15,CASSLGSGRNTEAFF
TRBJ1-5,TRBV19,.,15,CASNPRAGLNQPQHF
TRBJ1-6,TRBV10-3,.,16,CAISNPGQKKNSPLHF
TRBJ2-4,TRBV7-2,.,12,CASSSPVDIQYF
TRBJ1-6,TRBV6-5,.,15,CASRAGSSYNSPLHF
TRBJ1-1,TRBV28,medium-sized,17,CASINPPRGQGNTEAFF
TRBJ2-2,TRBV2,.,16,CASNIAGGLHAGELFF
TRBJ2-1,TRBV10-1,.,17,CASSELWGQGPFNEQFF
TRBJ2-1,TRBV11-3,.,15,CASSPGAGGLYEQFF
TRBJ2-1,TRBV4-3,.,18,CASSPLEYGRSDYNEQFF
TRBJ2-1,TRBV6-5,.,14,CASSYSMTLDEQFF
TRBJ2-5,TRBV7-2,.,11,CASTQRETQYF
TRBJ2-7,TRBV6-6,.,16,CASSYYGGEEGYEQYF
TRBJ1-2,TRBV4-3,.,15,CASSQTKQGNYGYTF
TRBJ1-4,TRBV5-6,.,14,CASSLTGGFEKLFF
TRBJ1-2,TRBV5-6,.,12,CASSIGTGVYTF
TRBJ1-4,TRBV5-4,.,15,CASSLGRGLREKLFF